Here is one T cell receptor beta chain with its context. This clone was recorded once. Its antigen remains unidentified. One base away there is no much larger clone; base qualities are not given. This entry comes from a study of untreated major depressive disorder (dated by TCRdb to the late 2010s). For context, the study as a whole: In this cross-sectional case-control comparison, antidepressant-free major depressive disorder patients and individually matched non-depressed controls were compared on T cell phenotype and TCR repertoire. Differences in Vbeta 5.1, Vbeta 11 and Vbeta 22 usage observed by flow cytometry in the whole cohort were followed up by sequencing.

The Qiagen DNeasy Blood and Tissue Kit was used to extract total genomic DNA from the purified CD4+ T cells. The TCRbeta CDR3 region, defined according to IMGT, was amplified and sequenced using immunoSEQ immunosequencing protocols. From the authors' description of their analysis: Preprocessing of raw sequence data for PCR and sequencing error correction was performed by the immunoSEQ service. After being loaded into the immunoSEQ Analyzer, the data underwent further analysis with VDJtools v1.0.7. The paired Wilcoxon signed-rank test was used to test for differences between patients and controls. Here the immuneACCESS table is served through TCRdb, limited to in-frame sequences with V and J called. Missing clones are a known gap in these copies; in checked studies unresolved V genes cover under half, and the rest lacks a known reason. V, J and clone size reflect that table, while D and trimming were determined from the DNA. A total of about 21,000 clones appear in this sample, roughly 91% of them only once. Clones ranked in the top ten supply under 0.6% of the sample.

The CDR3 runs 13 amino acids, cysteine and phenylalanine included. Only the CDR3 region is kept as DNA, spanning 39 bases read in frame from base 1. The germline V gene sets CDR1 to MDHEN and CDR2 to SYDVKM. Trimming costs V 5 bases and J 10 bases, and their ends lie 12 bases apart. Each depressed patient was pairwise matched to a non-depressed control for sex, age, current smoking status and body mass index. Every participant was of European descent. No current or lifetime mood disorder was present in controls, and Quick Inventory of Depressive Symptoms-Self Report scores of 5 or less were recorded for controls. Major medical conditions, Axis I/II comorbidities, regular medication or illicit drug use, and drinking over 100 g alcohol weekly were applied as exclusion criteria for all participants. Approximately 30 ml of peripheral blood was collected into EDTA tubes from each participant. CD4+ T cells were purified from thawed PBMCs by magnetic negative selection with the BD IMag Human CD4 T Lymphocyte Enrichment Set. Flow cytometry confirmed that the CD4+ enrichment method typically gave about 95% purity. A subgroup of a few case-control pairs, selected blind to chemokine receptor expression and flow-cytometric repertoire skewing results, was subjected to TCRbeta sequencing. All blood samples were drawn in the morning at 8:00 a.m., and PBMCs were separated by Ficoll-Hypaque gradient centrifugation. Until being assayed, PBMCs were kept in liquid nitrogen after cryopreservation by gradual cooling to -80 degrees C.

Study-wide conclusions, independent of this receptor: In the sequencing data, TRBV25-01 and TRBV02-01 usage matched the flow-cytometry pattern without reaching statistical significance. Because of the strict matching and exclusion criteria, the study sample was comparatively small, which limits how generalizable the findings are. The top five TRBV05-01 clones in every sequenced subject were all private clones. The sequencing comparisons used one-tailed planned tests on only three preselected Vbeta families. Sequencing confirmed higher TRBV05-01 (Vbeta 5.1) usage among CD4+ T cells of depressed patients than controls, with p = 0.040 in a one-tailed test.

The rearrangement joined TRBV28 to TRBJ1-6; matching of 6 bases hints at TRBD1 as the D gene. The material sequenced was CD4+ T cells from PBMCs. The receptor comes from a woman aged 40-49 years in good health. The DNA reads TGTGCCAGCAGTCCCCCGCAGGGGTCACCCCTCCACTTT. This encodes CASSPPQGSPLHF.